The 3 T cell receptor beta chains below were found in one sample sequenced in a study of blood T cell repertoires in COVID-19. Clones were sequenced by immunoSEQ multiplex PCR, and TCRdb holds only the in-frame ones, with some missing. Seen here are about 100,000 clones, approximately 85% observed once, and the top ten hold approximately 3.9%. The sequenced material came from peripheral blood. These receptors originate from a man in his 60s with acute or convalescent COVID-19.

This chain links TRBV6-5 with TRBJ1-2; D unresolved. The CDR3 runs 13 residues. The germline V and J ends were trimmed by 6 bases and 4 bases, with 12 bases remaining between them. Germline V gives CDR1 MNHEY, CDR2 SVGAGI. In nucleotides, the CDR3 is TGTGCCAGCAGGCCAATAGAGGTCTATGGCTACACCTTC. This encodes CASRPIEVYGYTF.

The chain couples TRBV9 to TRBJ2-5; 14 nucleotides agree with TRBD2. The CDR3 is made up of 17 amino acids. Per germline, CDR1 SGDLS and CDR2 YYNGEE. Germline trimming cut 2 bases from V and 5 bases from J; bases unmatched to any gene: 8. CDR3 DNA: TGTGCCAGCAGCGTCCGACTAGCGGGGGGGCCGGGTGAGACCCAGTACTTC. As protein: CASSVRLAGGPGETQYF.

CDR3 in amino acids: CASSSRIGGSNQPQHF. In DNA, the CDR3 is TGTGCCAGCAGCTCCCGAATCGGGGGTAGCAATCAGCCCCAGCATTTT. This chain uses TRBV21-1 with TRBJ1-5. TRBV21-1 is noted as a pseudogene. CDR3 length: 16 amino acids.